Each of the 10 T cell receptor beta chains below was sequenced from the same sample in a study of spatial heterogeneity in lung cancer. As for time point: sample taken at primary tumor resection. TCRdb used MiXCR to reprocess the 5' RACE reads, holding one entry per CDR3 protein. The table shows more than 65,000 distinct CDR3 sequences, with under 8.5% occurring only once. This specimen consisted of PBMCs, obtained at surgery. These receptors originate from a male donor with early-stage non-small cell lung cancer.

This clonotype was recorded at least ten times. One end of the junction does not line up with germline, which may come from a read error. The J gene is TRBJ1-4, the V gene TRBV7-9; the D gene is possibly TRBD1 (5 bases). The germline V gene encodes CDR1 SEHNR and CDR2 FQNEAQ (reference sequence). This CDR3 contains 14 residues. The CDR3 DNA sequence: TGTGCCAGCAGTTTAGACAGCAGGTCTGAAAAACTGTTTTTT. Encoded protein: CASSLDSRSEKLFF.

This clonotype was detected many times. The chain couples TRBV7-9 to TRBJ1-1; 8 nucleotides agree with TRBD1. V lost 3 bases, J lost 3 bases, and 0 bases stayed unmatched. Germline CDR1 is SEHNR and CDR2 is FQNEAQ (reference sequence). The CDR3 has 13 amino acids. The CDR3 region has the DNA TGTGCCAGCAGCTTGACAGGGGACACTGAAGCTTTCTTT. Translation gives CASSLTGDTEAFF.

The genes are TRBV20-1 and TRBJ2-3; TRBD2 matches at 8 bases. V shed 5 bases, J shed 1 base, and the junction held 5 bases outside the gene matches. This CDR3 region has 14 residues. Germline V gives CDR1 DFQATT, CDR2 SNEGSKA (reference sequence). CDR3 in DNA: TGCAGTGCTGAGCTAGCGGGCGGCACAGATACGCAGTATTTT. This sequence encodes CSAELAGGTDTQYF.

This clonotype has a handful of counts. This sequence joins TRBV11-3 and TRBJ1-1; D might be TRBD1 (5 bases). The germline V gene encodes CDR1 SGHNT and CDR2 YENEEA. This CDR3 comprises 13 residues. V gave up 5 bases and J gave up 7 bases, with 14 bases separating them. The CDR3 sequence: CASSLAGRLEAFF. The CDR3 DNA is TGTGCCAGCAGCCTGGCGGGACGCCTTGAAGCTTTCTTT.

Many counts were recorded for this clonotype. The V and J genes are TRBV11-2 and TRBJ1-4; no firm D call. The germline V gene encodes CDR1 SGHAT and CDR2 FQNNGV. The CDR3 consists of 14 residues. V lost 1 base to trimming and J lost 8 bases, with 11 bases between them. The CDR3 sequence: CASSLGILTEKLFF. The CDR3 coding sequence is TGTGCCAGCAGCTTAGGGATTCTAACCGAAAAACTGTTTTTT.

There are a few counts of this clonotype. The chain links TRBV6-1 to TRBJ1-2; TRBD1 is a possible D gene (6 bases). The CDR3 contains 14 residues. The germline V gene encodes CDR1 MNHNS and CDR2 SASEGT. V lost 3 bases and J 4 bases, leaving 12 bases between the germline ends. The CDR3 DNA reads as TGTGCCAGCAGTGATCTGGGGGCAGGCTATGGCTACACCTTC. Translated: CASSDLGAGYGYTF.

This clonotype was seen at least ten times. The chain joins TRBV5-1 to TRBJ1-3; D unclear. Germline V gene lookup returns CDR1 SGHRS and CDR2 YFSETQ. The CDR3 runs to 16 residues. Trimming left V 0 bases short and J 4 bases short, with 14 bases between. Here the CDR3 DNA reads TGCGCCAGCAGCTTGGAGTCCGGGTTCGAGGGAAACACCATATATTTT. This codes for CASSLESGFEGNTIYF. Combining the CDR3 with reference TRBV5-1 and TRBJ1-3 gives the whole variable domain KAGVTQTPRYLIKTRGQQVTLSCSPISGHRSVSWYQQTPGQGLQFLFEYFSETQRNKGNFPGRFSGRQFSNSRSEMNVSTLELGDSALYLCASSLESGFEGNTIYFGEGSWLTVV.

The sample holds many counts of this clonotype. V gene TRBV5-4 combines with J gene TRBJ2-6; TRBD1 or TRBD2 may be the D gene (5 bases each). The CDR3 is 17 residues long. V was pared by 5 bases and J by 0 bases, with 15 bases between. Per germline, CDR1 SGHNT and CDR2 YYREEE (reference sequence). In DNA form, the CDR3 reads TGTGCCAGCAGACGGGACCCACCCCTCTCTGGGGCCAACGTCCTGACTTTC. It encodes CASRRDPPLSGANVLTF. Full variable domain (remainder filled in from reference TRBV5-4 and TRBJ2-6): ETGVTQSPTHLIKTRGQQVTLRCSSQSGHNTVSWYQQALGQGPQFIFQYYREEENGRGNFPPRFSGLQFPNYSSELNVNALELDDSALYLCASRRDPPLSGANVLTFGAGSRLTVL.

The table lists this clonotype with many counts. This chain joins TRBV4-1 and TRBJ1-1; 7 bases match TRBD1. Germline lookup yields CDR1 MGHRA and CDR2 YSYEKL. The CDR3 consists of 17 residues. V shed 2 bases and J 5 bases; nucleotides not matched to a gene: 14. CDR3 protein: CASSQTATGTVGTEAFF. The CDR3 DNA follows: TGCGCCAGCAGCCAAACCGCTACCGGGACAGTCGGTACTGAAGCTTTCTTT.

This clonotype was seen a handful of times. This chain joins TRBV6-6 and TRBJ1-4; D is possibly TRBD1 (5 bases). V was clipped by 4 bases and J by 7 bases, with 19 bases between them. This CDR3 spans 16 amino acids. The germline gives CDR1 MNHNY, CDR2 SVGAGI (reference sequence). CDR3 protein: CASSSRQSGGGEKLFF. The CDR3 DNA reads TGTGCCAGCAGTTCCAGACAGTCTGGGGGGGGTGAAAAACTGTTTTTT.